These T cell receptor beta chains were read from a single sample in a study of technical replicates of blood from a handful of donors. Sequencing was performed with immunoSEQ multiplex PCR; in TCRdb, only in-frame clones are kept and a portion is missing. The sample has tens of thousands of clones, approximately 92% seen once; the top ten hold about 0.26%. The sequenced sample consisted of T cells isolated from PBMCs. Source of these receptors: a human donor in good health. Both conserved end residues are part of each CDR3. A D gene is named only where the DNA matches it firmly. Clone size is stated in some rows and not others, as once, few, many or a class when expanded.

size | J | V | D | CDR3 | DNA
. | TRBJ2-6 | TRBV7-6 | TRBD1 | CASSKTRGPGVGANVLTF | TGTGCCAGCAGCAAAACTAGGGGGCCAGGGGTTGGGGCCAACGTCCTGACTTTC
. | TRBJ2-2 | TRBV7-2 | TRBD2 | CASSLWGRAGESGELFF | TGTGCCAGCAGCTTATGGGGTCGGGCGGGAGAATCCGGGGAGCTGTTTTTT
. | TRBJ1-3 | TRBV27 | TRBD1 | CASSTKARGRSGNTIYF | TGTGCCAGCAGTACCAAGGCCAGGGGGCGAAGTGGAAACACCATATATTTT
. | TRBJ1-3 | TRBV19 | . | CASSTLDRISGNTIYF | TGTGCCAGTAGTACCCTAGACCGAATCTCTGGAAACACCATATATTTT
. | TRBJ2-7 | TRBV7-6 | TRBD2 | CASSSRLAGASSYEQYF | TGTGCCAGCAGCTCGAGACTAGCGGGGGCGAGCTCCTACGAGCAGTACTTC
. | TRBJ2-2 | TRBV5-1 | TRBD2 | CASSVGLAGLLNTGELFF | TGCGCCAGCAGCGTAGGACTAGCGGGTTTATTGAACACCGGGGAGCTGTTTTTT
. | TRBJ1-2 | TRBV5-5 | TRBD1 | CASSLNPTGDYGYTF | TGTGCCAGCAGCCTGAATCCGACAGGGGACTATGGCTACACCTTC
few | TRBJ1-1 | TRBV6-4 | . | CASRIGQNTEAFF | TGTGCCAGCAGAATCGGACAGAACACTGAAGCTTTCTTT
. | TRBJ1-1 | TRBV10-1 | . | CASSEGSVAGEAFF | TGCGCCAGCAGTGAGGGGTCCGTGGCAGGAGAAGCTTTCTTT
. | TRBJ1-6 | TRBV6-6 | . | CASSLDTRSYNSPLHF | TGTGCCAGCAGTTTGGACACGCGCTCCTATAATTCACCCCTCCACTTT
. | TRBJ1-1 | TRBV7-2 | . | CASTFSTITEAFF | TGTGCCAGCACCTTTAGCACCATTACTGAAGCTTTCTTT
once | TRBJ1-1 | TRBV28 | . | CASSFSGSEAFF | TGTGCCAGCAGTTTTTCGGGGTCTGAAGCTTTCTTT
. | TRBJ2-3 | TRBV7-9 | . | CASSLAYVASTDTQYF | TGTGCCAGCAGCTTAGCGTACGTAGCTTCCACAGATACGCAGTATTTT
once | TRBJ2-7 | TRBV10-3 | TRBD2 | CAISPSTSGVVLYF | TGTGCCATCAGCCCCTCCACTAGCGGGGTGGTATTGTACTTC
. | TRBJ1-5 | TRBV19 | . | CASSIDGQYHQPQHF | TGTGCCAGTAGTATAGACGGACAGTACCATCAGCCCCAGCATTTT
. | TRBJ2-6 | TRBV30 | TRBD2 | CAWAGAGANVLTF | TGTGCCTGGGCGGGGGCTGGGGCCAACGTCCTGACTTTC
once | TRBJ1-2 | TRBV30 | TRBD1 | CAWTRATGVGGYTF | TGTGCCTGGACGCGGGCGACAGGGGTGGGGGGCTACACCTTC
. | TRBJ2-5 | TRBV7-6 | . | CASRPSLRGAGETQYF | TGTGCCAGCAGGCCATCCCTTCGGGGGGCTGGGGAGACCCAGTACTTC
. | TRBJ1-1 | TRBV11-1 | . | CASSGRDSIKRNTEAFF | TGTGCCAGCAGCGGCCGGGACTCAATCAAACGGAACACTGAAGCTTTCTTT
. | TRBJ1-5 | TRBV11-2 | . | CASSLRGWDNQPQHF | TGTGCCAGCAGCTTACGGGGGTGGGACAATCAGCCCCAGCATTTT
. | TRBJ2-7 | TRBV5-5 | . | CASSNGQSYEQYF | TGTGCCAGCAGCAACGGACAGTCCTACGAGCAGTACTTC
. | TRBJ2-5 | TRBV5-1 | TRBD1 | CASSGTVQETQYF | TGCGCCAGCAGCGGGACAGTCCAAGAGACCCAGTACTTC
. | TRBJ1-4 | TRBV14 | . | CASSLLSDTGEKLFF | TGTGCCAGCAGCCTCCTTTCGGACACGGGTGAAAAACTGTTTTTT
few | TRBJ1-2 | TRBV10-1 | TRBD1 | CASSGQGNYGYTF | TGCGCCAGCAGCGGACAGGGAAACTATGGCTACACCTTC
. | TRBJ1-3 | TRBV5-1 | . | CASSLGSSGNTIYF | TGCGCCAGCAGCTTGGGTAGCTCTGGAAACACCATATATTTT
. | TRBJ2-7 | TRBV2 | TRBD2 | CASSEGLAGNQYF | TGTGCCAGCAGTGAAGGACTAGCGGGGAACCAGTACTTC
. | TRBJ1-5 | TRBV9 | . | CASSVERDSNQPQHF | TGTGCCAGCAGCGTAGAGAGGGATAGCAATCAGCCCCAGCATTTT
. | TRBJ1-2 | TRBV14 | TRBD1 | CASSQDWTGPYGYTF | TGTGCCAGCAGCCAAGACTGGACAGGGCCCTATGGCTACACCTTC
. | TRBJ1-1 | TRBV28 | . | CASSISWGDTEAFF | TGTGCCAGCAGTATCAGTTGGGGGGACACTGAAGCTTTCTTT
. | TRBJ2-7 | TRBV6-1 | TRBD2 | CASSERAGESYEQYF | TGTGCCAGCAGTGAAAGGGCGGGAGAGTCCTACGAGCAGTACTTC
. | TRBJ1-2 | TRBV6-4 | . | CASSEGHLRGYTF | TGTGCCAGCAGTGAGGGCCATCTGCGCGGCTACACCTTC
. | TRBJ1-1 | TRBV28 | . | CASSAQAIMNTEAFF | TGTGCCAGCAGTGCGCAGGCGATCATGAACACTGAAGCTTTCTTT
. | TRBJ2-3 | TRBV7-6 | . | CASSRPTGSTDTQYF | TGTGCCAGCAGCCGACCCACAGGGTCTACAGATACGCAGTATTTT
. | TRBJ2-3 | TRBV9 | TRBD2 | CASSPEGGGSTDTQYF | TGTGCCAGCAGCCCCGAGGGCGGGGGGAGCACAGATACGCAGTATTTT
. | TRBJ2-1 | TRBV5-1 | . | CASSFAKERVSYNEQFF | TGCGCCAGCAGCTTTGCCAAAGAGCGGGTTTCTTACAATGAGCAGTTCTTC
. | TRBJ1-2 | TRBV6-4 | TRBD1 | CASSVGFGTGGVYTF | TGTGCCAGCAGTGTAGGATTCGGGACAGGGGGCGTCTACACCTTC
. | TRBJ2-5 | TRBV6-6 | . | CASSYVAEIQETQYF | TGTGCCAGCAGTTACGTAGCGGAGATCCAAGAGACCCAGTACTTC
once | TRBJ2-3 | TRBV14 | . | CASSDIRSTGGTSTDTQYF | TGTGCCAGCAGCGACATCCGGAGCACGGGGGGCACTAGCACAGATACGCAGTATTTT
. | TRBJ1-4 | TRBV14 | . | CASSSRRGQKLFF | TGTGCCAGCAGCTCCAGGCGGGGCCAAAAACTGTTTTTT
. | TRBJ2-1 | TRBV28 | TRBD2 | CASRSGGSSYNEQFF | TGTGCCAGCAGGTCCGGGGGGAGCTCCTACAATGAGCAGTTCTTC
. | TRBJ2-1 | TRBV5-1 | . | CASSLVFGGTSYNEQFF | TGCGCCAGCAGCTTGGTTTTTGGCGGGACCTCCTACAATGAGCAGTTCTTC
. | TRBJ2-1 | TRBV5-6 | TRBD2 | CASSPPLAGGGNEQFF | TGTGCCAGCAGCCCCCCTTTAGCGGGAGGGGGCAATGAGCAGTTCTTC
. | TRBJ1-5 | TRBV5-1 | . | CASSLLGYQPQHF | TGCGCCAGCAGCTTGCTGGGCTATCAGCCCCAGCATTTT
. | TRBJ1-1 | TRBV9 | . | CASSVSTLTENTEAFF | TGTGCCAGCAGCGTGAGTACCCTAACAGAGAACACTGAAGCTTTCTTT
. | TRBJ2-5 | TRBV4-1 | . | CASSQGGAQETQYF | TGCGCCAGCAGCCAAGGGGGAGCCCAAGAGACCCAGTACTTC
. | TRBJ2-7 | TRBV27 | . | CASSLRGPLSYEQYF | TGTGCCAGCAGCCTCCGCGGGCCTCTCTCCTACGAGCAGTACTTC
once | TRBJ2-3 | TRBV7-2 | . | CASSFPGLYTDTQYF | TGTGCCAGCAGCTTCCCGGGACTCTACACAGATACGCAGTATTTT
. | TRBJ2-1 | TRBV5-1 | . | CASSLLTGSSYNEQFF | TGCGCCAGCAGCTTACTAACGGGGAGCTCCTACAATGAGCAGTTCTTC
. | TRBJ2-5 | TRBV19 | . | CASSPGETQYF | TGTGCCAGTAGTCCGGGGGAGACCCAGTACTTC
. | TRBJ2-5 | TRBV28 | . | CASSPRRGAGETQYF | TGTGCCAGCAGTCCCCGTCGGGGGGCGGGTGAGACCCAGTACTTC
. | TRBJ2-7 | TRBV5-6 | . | CASSLLGGAEQYF | TGTGCCAGCAGCTTGTTGGGGGGAGCCGAGCAGTACTTC
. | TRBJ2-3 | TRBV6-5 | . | CASSLGQSTDTQYF | TGTGCCAGCAGTCTAGGACAGAGCACAGATACGCAGTATTTT
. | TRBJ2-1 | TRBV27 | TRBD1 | CASSLIGQGLVHEQFF | TGTGCCAGCAGTTTAATAGGACAGGGGTTGGTCCATGAGCAGTTCTTC
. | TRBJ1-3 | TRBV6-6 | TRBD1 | CASLTGGTGNTIYF | TGTGCCAGCCTTACAGGGGGAACTGGAAACACCATATATTTT
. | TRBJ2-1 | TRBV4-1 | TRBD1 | CASSTGTGYNEQFF | TGCGCCAGCAGCACCGGGACAGGGTACAATGAGCAGTTCTTC
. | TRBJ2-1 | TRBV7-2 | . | CASNKDDSYNEQFF | TGTGCCAGCAATAAAGATGACAGCTACAATGAGCAGTTCTTC
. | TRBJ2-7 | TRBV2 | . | CASSEALSQGAEQYF | TGTGCCAGCAGTGAAGCACTGAGCCAAGGGGCAGAGCAGTACTTC
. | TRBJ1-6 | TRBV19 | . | CASSIGGRANSPLHF | TGTGCCAGTAGTATTGGTGGCAGGGCGAATTCACCCCTCCACTTT
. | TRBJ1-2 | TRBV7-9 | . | CASSLGTERDYGYTF | TGTGCCAGCAGCTTAGGCACAGAGAGGGACTATGGCTACACCTTC